This TCR beta chain stems from a study of blood T cells in healthy people across ages. Points from the study as a whole: Unknown donor CMV status possibly confounded expanded clonotype changes.

A second about 6 to 12 cycle PCR used barcoded and J-beta primers. A single record per CDR3 protein comes from TCRdb applying MiXCR to the 5' RACE reads. The table records fewer than 900,000 distinct CDR3 sequences, roughly 49% of them present only once. Concerning this clonotype: The antigen is not known.

This TCR was sampled from a woman aged 55 to 70 in good health. The sample taken for sequencing was blood.

The CDR3 DNA follows: TGTGCCAGCAGAGTCCAGCGGGGGTCTACGTACGAGCAGTACTTC. This encodes CASRVQRGSTYEQYF. The rearrangement uses TRBV6-5 and TRBJ2-7, with 8 bases matching TRBD2. This CDR3 is built from 15 residues. The V segment lost 6 bases and the J segment 4 bases; nucleotides outside the gene matches: 11. Germline CDR1 and CDR2: MNHEY and SVGAGI.